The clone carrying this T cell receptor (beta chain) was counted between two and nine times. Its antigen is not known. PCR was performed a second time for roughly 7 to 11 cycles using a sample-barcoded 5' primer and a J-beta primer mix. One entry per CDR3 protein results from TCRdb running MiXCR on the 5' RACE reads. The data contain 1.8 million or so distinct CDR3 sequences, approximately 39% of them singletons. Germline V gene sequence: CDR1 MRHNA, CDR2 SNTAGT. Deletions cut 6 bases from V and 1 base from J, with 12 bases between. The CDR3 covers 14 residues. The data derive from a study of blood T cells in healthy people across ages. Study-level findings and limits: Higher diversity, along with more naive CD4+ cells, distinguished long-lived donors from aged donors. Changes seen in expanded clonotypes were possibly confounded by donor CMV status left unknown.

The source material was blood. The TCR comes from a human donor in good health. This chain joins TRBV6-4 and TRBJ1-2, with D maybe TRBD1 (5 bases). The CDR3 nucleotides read TGTGCCAGCAGCCAGGGCCCTAATAACTATGGCTACACCTTC. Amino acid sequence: CASSQGPNNYGYTF.